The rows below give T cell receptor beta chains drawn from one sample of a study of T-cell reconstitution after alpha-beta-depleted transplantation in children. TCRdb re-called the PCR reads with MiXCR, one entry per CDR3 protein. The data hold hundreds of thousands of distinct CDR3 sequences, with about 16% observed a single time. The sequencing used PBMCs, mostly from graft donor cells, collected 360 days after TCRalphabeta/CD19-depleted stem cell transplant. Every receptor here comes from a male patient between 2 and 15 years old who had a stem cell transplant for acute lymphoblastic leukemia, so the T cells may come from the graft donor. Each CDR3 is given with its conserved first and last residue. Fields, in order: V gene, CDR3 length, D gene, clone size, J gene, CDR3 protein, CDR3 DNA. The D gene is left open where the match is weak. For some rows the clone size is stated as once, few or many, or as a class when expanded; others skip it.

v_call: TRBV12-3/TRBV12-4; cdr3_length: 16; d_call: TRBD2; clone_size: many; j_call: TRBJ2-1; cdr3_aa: CASSGLAGGRYNEQFF; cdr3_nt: TGTGCCAGCAGTGGACTAGCGGGAGGTCGCTACAATGAGCAGTTCTTC
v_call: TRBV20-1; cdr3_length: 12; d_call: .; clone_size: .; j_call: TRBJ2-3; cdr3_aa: CSARIRTDTQYF; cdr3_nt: TGCAGTGCTAGAATCCGGACAGATACGCAGTATTTT
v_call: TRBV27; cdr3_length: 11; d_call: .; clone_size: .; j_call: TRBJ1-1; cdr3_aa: CASKGFTEAFF; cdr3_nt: TGTGCCAGCAAGGGGTTCACTGAAGCTTTCTTT
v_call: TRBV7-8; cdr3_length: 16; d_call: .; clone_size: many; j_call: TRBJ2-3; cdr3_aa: CASSLPPGGGTDTQYF; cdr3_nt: TGTGCCAGCAGCTTACCACCAGGAGGAGGCACAGATACGCAGTATTTT
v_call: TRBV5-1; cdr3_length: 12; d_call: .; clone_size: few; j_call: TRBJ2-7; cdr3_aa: CASSGISYEQYF; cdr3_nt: TGCGCCAGCAGCGGAATCTCCTACGAGCAGTACTTC
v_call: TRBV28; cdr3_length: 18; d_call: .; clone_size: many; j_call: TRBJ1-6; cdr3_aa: CASSLGSGTRSHNSPLHF; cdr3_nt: TGTGCCAGCAGTTTAGGATCGGGGACGAGGTCCCATAATTCACCCCTCCACTTT
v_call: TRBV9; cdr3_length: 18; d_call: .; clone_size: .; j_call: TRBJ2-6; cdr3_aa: CASSPRLLTLSGANVLTF; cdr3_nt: TGTGCCAGCAGCCCACGACTTCTTACCCTCTCTGGGGCCAACGTCCTGACTTTC
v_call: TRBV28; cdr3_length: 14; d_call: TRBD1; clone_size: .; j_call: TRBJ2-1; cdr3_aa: CASSWGTGKNEQFF; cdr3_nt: TGTGCCAGCAGTTGGGGGACAGGGAAGAATGAGCAGTTCTTC
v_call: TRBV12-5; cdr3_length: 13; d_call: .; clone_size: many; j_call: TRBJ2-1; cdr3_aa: CASGFSSYNEQFF; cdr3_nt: TGTGCTAGTGGTTTCTCTAGCTACAATGAGCAGTTCTTC
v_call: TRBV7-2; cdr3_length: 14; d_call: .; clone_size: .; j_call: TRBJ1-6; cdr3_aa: CASSKQGIGSPLHF; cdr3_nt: TGTGCCAGCAGCAAGCAGGGAATCGGTTCACCCCTCCACTTT
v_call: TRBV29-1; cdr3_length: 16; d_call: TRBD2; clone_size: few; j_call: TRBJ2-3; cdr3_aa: CSVGPRGLESTDTQYF; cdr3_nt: TGCAGCGTTGGCCCGCGGGGACTAGAATCCACAGATACGCAGTATTTT
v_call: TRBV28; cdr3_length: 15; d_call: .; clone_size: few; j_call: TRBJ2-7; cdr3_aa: CASSLPLDAIYEQYF; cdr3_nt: TGTGCCAGCAGTTTACCCCTGGACGCAATCTACGAGCAGTACTTC
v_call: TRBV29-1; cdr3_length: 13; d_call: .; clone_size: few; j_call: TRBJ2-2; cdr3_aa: CSVGTANTGELFF; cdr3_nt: TGCAGCGTTGGTACAGCGAACACCGGGGAGCTGTTTTTT
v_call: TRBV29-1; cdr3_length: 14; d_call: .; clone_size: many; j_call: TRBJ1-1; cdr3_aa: CSVEERQMNTEAFF; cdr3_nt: TGCAGCGTTGAAGAGAGGCAGATGAACACTGAAGCTTTCTTT
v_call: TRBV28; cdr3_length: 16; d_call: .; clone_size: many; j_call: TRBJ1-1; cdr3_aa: CASSLYFREPNTEAFF; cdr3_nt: TGTGCCAGCAGTTTATACTTCCGGGAACCGAACACTGAAGCTTTCTTT
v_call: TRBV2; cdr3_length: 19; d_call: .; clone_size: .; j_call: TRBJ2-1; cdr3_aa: CASSQGRVDSGPRGYEQFF; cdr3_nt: TGTGCCAGCAGCCAGGGAAGGGTAGATAGCGGACCCCGCGGTTATGAGCAGTTCTTC
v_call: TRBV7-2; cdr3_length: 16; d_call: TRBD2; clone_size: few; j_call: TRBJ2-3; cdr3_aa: CASSFGKREITDTQYF; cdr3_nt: TGTGCCAGCAGCTTTGGGAAGCGGGAGATCACAGATACGCAGTATTTT
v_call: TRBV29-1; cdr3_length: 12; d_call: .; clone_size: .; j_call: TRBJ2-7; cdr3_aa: CSGLVGSYEQYF; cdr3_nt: TGCAGCGGCCTAGTGGGGTCCTACGAGCAGTACTTC
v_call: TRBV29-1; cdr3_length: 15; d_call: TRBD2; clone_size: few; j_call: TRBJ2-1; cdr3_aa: CSVGTSEGSYNEQFF; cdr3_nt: TGCAGCGTTGGCACTAGCGAAGGCTCCTACAATGAGCAGTTCTTC
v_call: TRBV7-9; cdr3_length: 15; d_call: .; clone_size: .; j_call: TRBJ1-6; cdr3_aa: CASSPEGIYNSPLHF; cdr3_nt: TGTGCCAGCAGTCCAGAAGGAATTTATAATTCACCCCTCCACTTT
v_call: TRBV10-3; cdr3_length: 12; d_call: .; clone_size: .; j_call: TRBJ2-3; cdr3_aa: CATRDNTDTQYF; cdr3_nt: TGTGCCACACGGGACAACACAGATACGCAGTATTTT
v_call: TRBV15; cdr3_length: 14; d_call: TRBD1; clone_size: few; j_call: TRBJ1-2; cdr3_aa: CATSRGQGFYGYTF; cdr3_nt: TGTGCCACCAGCAGAGGACAGGGGTTCTATGGCTACACCTTC
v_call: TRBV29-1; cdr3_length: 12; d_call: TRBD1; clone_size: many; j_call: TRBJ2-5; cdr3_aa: CSVEDRGETQYF; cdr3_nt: TGCAGCGTTGAGGACAGGGGGGAGACCCAGTACTTC
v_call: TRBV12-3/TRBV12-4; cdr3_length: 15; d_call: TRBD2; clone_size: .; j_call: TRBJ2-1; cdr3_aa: CASRPTGLAHREQFF; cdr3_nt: TGTGCCAGCAGACCGACAGGACTAGCCCACCGCGAGCAGTTCTTC
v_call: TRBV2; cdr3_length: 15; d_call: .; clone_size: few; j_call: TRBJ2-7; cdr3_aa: CASSENPDPKYEQYF; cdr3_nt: TGTGCCAGCAGTGAGAATCCGGACCCTAAATACGAGCAGTACTTC
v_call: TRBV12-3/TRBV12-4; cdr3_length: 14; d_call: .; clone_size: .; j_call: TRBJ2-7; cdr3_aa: CASSDRARRPEQYF; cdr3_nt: TGTGCCAGCAGTGATCGAGCGCGGAGGCCCGAGCAGTACTTC
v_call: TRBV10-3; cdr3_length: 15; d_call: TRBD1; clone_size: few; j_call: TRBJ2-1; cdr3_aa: CAISEVGTGVHEQFF; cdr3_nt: TGTGCCATCAGTGAAGTAGGGACAGGGGTACATGAGCAGTTCTTC
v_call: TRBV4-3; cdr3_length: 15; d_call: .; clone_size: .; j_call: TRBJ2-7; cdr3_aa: CASSLGRRGSYEQYF; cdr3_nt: TGCGCCAGCAGCCTAGGTAGGAGAGGGTCCTACGAGCAGTACTTC
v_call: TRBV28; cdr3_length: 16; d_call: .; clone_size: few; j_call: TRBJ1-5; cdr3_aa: CASMGATGYSNQPQHF; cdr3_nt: TGTGCCAGCATGGGAGCAACAGGGTATAGCAATCAGCCCCAGCATTTT
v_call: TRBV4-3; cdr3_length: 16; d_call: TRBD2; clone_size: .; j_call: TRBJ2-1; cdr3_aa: CASSQEGTSGRAEQFF; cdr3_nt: TGCGCCAGCAGCCAGGAGGGGACTAGCGGGAGGGCAGAGCAGTTCTTC
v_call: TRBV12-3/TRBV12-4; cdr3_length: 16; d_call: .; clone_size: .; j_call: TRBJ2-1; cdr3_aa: CASNLSGRSSYNVQFF; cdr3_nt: TGTGCCAGCAACTTATCGGGACGGAGCTCCTACAATGTGCAGTTCTTC
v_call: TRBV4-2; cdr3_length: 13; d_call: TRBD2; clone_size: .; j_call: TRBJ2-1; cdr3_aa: CASSQPAGGEQFF; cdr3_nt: TGTGCCAGCAGCCAACCAGCGGGGGGTGAGCAGTTCTTC
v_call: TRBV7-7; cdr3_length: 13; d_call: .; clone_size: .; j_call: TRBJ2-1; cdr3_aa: CASSSTTRNEQFF; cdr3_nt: TGTGCTAGCAGCTCAACCACGAGAAATGAGCAGTTCTTC
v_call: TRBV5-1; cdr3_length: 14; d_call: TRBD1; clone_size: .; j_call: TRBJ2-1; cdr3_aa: CASSSDRGTNEQFF; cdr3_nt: TGCGCCAGCAGCTCGGACAGGGGAACAAATGAGCAGTTCTTC
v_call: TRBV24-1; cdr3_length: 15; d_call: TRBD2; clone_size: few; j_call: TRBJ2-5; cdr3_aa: CATQSGSRREETQYF; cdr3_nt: TGTGCCACCCAGAGCGGGAGTAGACGTGAAGAGACCCAGTACTTC
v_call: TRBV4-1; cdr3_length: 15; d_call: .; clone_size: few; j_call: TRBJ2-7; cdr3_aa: CASSQPTAPSYEQYF; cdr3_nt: TGCGCCAGCAGCCAACCGACAGCGCCCTCCTACGAGCAGTACTTC
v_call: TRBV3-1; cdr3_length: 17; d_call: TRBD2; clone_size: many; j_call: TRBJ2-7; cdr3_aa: CASSTRLAGPRDYEQYF; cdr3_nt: TGTGCCAGCAGCACTCGACTAGCGGGCCCTCGGGACTACGAGCAGTACTTC
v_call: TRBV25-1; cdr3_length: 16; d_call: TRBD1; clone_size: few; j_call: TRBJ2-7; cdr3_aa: CASSDRTGGTSYEQYF; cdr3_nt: TGTGCCAGCAGTGACCGGACAGGGGGAACCTCCTACGAGCAGTACTTC
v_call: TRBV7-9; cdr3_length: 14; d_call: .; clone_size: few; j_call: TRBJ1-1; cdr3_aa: CASSPSGRLIEAFF; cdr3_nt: TGTGCCAGCAGCCCTTCCGGACGACTGATTGAAGCTTTCTTT
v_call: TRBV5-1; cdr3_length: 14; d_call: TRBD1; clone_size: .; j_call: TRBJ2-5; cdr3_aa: CASSFGTDQETQYF; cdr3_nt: TGCGCCAGCAGCTTCGGGACAGACCAAGAGACCCAGTACTTC
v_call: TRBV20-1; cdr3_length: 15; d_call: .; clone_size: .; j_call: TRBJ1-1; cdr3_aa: CSARDRARGNTEAFF; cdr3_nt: TGCAGTGCTAGAGATCGGGCCCGGGGAAACACTGAAGCTTTCTTT
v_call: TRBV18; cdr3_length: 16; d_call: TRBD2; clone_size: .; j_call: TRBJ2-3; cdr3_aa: CASSPEREQGTDTQYF; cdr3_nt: TGTGCCAGCTCACCGGAGCGGGAGCAGGGCACAGATACGCAGTATTTT
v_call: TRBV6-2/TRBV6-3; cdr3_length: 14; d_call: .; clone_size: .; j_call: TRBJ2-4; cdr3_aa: CASSYWGPKNIQYF; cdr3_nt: TGTGCCAGCAGTTACTGGGGACCCAAAAACATTCAGTACTTC
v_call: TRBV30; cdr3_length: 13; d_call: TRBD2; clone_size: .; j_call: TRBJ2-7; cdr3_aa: CAYLAGSAYEQYF; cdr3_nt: TGTGCCTACCTAGCGGGGAGTGCCTACGAGCAGTACTTC
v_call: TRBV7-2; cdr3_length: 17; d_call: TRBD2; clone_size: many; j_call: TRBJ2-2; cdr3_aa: CASSLSPGLVATGELFF; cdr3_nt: TGTGCCAGCAGCTTATCCCCGGGACTAGTGGCCACCGGGGAGCTGTTTTTT
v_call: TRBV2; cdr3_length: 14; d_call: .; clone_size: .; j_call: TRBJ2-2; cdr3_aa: CASSDRGRTGELFF; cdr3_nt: TGTGCCAGCAGTGACAGGGGACGGACCGGGGAGCTGTTTTTT
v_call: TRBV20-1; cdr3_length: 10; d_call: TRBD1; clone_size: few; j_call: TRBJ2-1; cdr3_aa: CSASTGERFF; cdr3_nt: TGCAGTGCTTCGACAGGGGAGAGGTTCTTC
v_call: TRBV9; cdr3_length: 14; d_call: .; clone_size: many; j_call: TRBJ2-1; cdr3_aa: CASTPWVSYNEQFF; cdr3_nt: TGTGCTAGCACCCCGTGGGTCTCCTACAATGAGCAGTTCTTC
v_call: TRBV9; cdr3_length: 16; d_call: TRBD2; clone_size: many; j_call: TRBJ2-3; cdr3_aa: CASSWTSGFSTDTQYF; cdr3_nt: TGTGCCAGCAGCTGGACTAGCGGGTTTAGCACAGATACGCAGTATTTT
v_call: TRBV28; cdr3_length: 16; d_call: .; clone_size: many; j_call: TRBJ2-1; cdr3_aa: CASSPYGVEAYNEQFF; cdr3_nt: TGTGCCAGCAGTCCTTACGGGGTAGAGGCTTACAATGAGCAGTTCTTC
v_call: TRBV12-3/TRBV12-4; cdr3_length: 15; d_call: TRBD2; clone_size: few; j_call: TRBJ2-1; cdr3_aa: CASSSPGLARTEQFF; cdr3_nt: TGTGCCAGCAGTTCCCCGGGACTAGCTAGAACCGAGCAGTTCTTC
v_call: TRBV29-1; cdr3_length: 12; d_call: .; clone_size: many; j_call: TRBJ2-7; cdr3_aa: CSVQGLLYEQYF; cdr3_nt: TGCAGCGTTCAGGGACTGCTATACGAGCAGTACTTC
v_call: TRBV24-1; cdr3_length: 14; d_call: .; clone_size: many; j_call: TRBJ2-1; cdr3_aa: CATSDPWVGNEQFF; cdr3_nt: TGTGCCACCAGTGACCCCTGGGTTGGGAATGAGCAGTTCTTC
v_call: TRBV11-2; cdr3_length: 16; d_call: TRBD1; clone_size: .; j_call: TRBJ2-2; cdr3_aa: CASSLDQGAYTGELFF; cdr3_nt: TGTGCCAGCAGCTTAGATCAGGGGGCGTACACCGGGGAGCTGTTTTTT
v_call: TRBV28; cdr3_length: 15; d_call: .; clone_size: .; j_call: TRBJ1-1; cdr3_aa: CASSSPTAGNTEAFF; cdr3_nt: TGTGCCAGCAGTTCGCCGACAGCCGGGAACACTGAAGCTTTCTTT
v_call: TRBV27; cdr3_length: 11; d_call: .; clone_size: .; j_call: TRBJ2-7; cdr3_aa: CASRRGGEQYF; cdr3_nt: TGTGCCAGCAGGCGGGGAGGAGAGCAGTACTTC
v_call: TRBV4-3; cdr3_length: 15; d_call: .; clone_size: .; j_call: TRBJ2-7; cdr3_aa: CASSQGGLTRDEQYF; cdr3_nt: TGCGCCAGCAGCCAAGGAGGACTCACTCGGGACGAGCAGTACTTC